One T cell receptor (beta chain) is described in this entry. The antigen is undetermined. This CDR3 comprises 15 residues. Germline loops: CDR1 SGHVS, CDR2 FNYEAQ. V shed 1 base and J shed 4 bases, with 11 bases lying between them. Described time point: after dendritic cell vaccination, including at tumor progression/relapse. Before vaccination, two weeks after the third vaccination, and at progression, PBMC were collected. This entry belongs to a study of glioma-infiltrating T cells after dendritic cell vaccination. As for the study in general: Three intradermal dendritic cell vaccine injections were given every two weeks. Study-level points and caveats: TCR clonality showed no direct relationship with survival.

This table comes from immunoSEQ multiplex PCR, and its TCRdb copy is limited to in-frame clones, with some not included. The sample has over 90,000 clones; around 80% are singletons. The sample was blood, taken after dendritic cell vaccination. This sequence joins TRBV7-6 and TRBJ2-1; TRBD2 is a possible D gene (5 bases). The receptor's source is a human donor with glioblastoma. In DNA, the CDR3 is TGTGCCAGCAGCTTAGGGCAGCGGCTGTACAATGAGCAGTTCTTC. As protein: CASSLGQRLYNEQFF. Full variable domain (rest looked up from reference TRBV7-6 and TRBJ2-1): GAGVSQSPRYKVTKRGQDVALRCDPISGHVSLYWYRQALGQGPEFLTYFNYEAQQDKSGLPNDRFSAERPEGSISTLTIQRTEQRDSAMYRCASSLGQRLYNEQFFGPGTRLTVL.